Following are 2 T cell receptor beta chains from one sample sequenced in a study of vaccination and CD4 T cells after COVID-19. Noted treatment: roughly 10-day PBMC culture with coronavirus spike peptide pools or control peptides (ViraFEST assay). These receptors' antigens are unknown. Cultured CD4+ T-cell DNA underwent Oncomine TCR Beta short-read sequencing. TCRdb reanalysed the PCR reads using MiXCR and keeps one entry per CDR3 protein. The table records approximately 9,300 distinct CDR3 sequences, about 52% of them present only once. Sequences were obtained from CD4+ T cells from blood, cultured in vitro. Source of these receptors: a human donor who had recovered from COVID-19.

This clonotype was detected a few times. The chain joins TRBV6-2 or TRBV6-3 to TRBJ1-1; TRBD1 might be the D (6 bases). The CDR3 length is 14 residues. Germline V gives CDR1 MNHEY, CDR2 SVGEGT. The V end lost 2 bases, the J end lost 0 bases, and 7 bases lay between the germline ends. DNA of the CDR3: TGTGCCAGCAGTTACGGGGACATGAACACTGAAGCTTTCTTT. This codes for CASSYGDMNTEAFF.

This clonotype was observed a few times. The J gene is TRBJ1-2, the V gene TRBV7-9, with D unclear. The CDR3 has 14 amino acids. V was shortened by 2 bases and J by 4 bases, with 11 bases between the two germline ends. From germline, CDR1 is SEHNR and CDR2 FQNEAQ (reference sequence). CDR3 coding DNA: TGTGCCAGCAGCTTAATCACCACAGCCTATGGCTACACCTTC. It yields the protein CASSLITTAYGYTF.